Here is one T cell receptor (beta chain) with its context. The sample is drawn from a study of CD8 T cells in ankylosing spondylitis. Each CDR3 protein is one row after TCRdb ran MiXCR on the 5' RACE reads. In the table there are 250,000 to 350,000 distinct CDR3 sequences, 20% of which are singletons. The sequence was obtained from a male donor with ankylosing spondylitis or in good health (not recorded which). Specimen: blood, either unsorted or a sorted T cell fraction (not recorded which).

The CDR3 bases are TGCGCCAGCAGCTTGGACGGCACCGGGAGAGAAGCTTTCTTT. Its translation: CASSLDGTGREAFF. The chain carries TRBV5-1 and TRBJ1-1; D unresolved. Germline-derived CDR1 and CDR2 are SGHRS and YFSETQ. V was cut by 0 bases and J by 8 bases, with 14 bases left in between. CDR3 length: 14 residues.